The 26 T cell receptor beta chains listed next were all sequenced from one sample in a study of CD8 T cells in Susac syndrome. With random hexamers, reverse transcription was performed on about 0.45 to 1 ug of RNA. TCRdb redid the calling of the immunoSEQ multiplex PCR reads with MiXCR, one entry per CDR3 protein. The table shows roughly 200,000 distinct CDR3 sequences, with 90% to 96% occurring only once. Specimen: CD4+ T cells from PBMCs. The origin of the receptors is a human donor with multiple sclerosis.

DNA of the CDR3: TGCGCCAGCGCCACGGGTCGGGGGCGGGCGGATACGCAGTATTTT. Translation gives CASATGRGRADTQYF. The V and J genes are TRBV4-3 and TRBJ2-3, with D perhaps being TRBD1 or TRBD2 (6 bases each). The CDR3 is 15 amino acids. Germline CDR1 LGHNA, CDR2 YSLEER. Trimming pared 8 bases from V and 6 bases from J, leaving 21 bases between.

This clonotype was observed once. J is TRBJ2-5 and V is TRBV5-1; the D gene could be TRBD1 or TRBD2 (5 bases each). Germline V gene data show CDR1 as SGHRS and CDR2 as YFSETQ. V was pared by 0 bases and J by 1 base, with 7 bases between. The CDR3 has 14 amino acids. The CDR3 here is CASSLGGVQETQYF. As DNA, the CDR3 is TGCGCCAGCAGCTTGGGAGGGGTCCAAGAGACCCAGTACTTC.

The chain uses TRBV13 and TRBJ2-1; 7 positions agree with TRBD2. The CDR3 has 14 residues. Germline V CDR1 and CDR2: PRHDT, FYEKMQ (reference sequence). With 5 bases clipped from V and 4 bases from J, the junction kept 5 bases outside the gene matches. The CDR3 sequence is CASSELASYNEQFF. The CDR3 DNA sequence: TGTGCCAGCAGCGAACTAGCGTCATACAATGAGCAGTTCTTC.

The chain couples TRBV25-1 to TRBJ2-7; TRBD1 agrees at 10 bases. The CDR3 spans 13 residues. CDR1 is MGHDK and CDR2 is SYGVNS in the germline V gene. The J segment lost 6 bases and the V segment lost 7 bases, leaving 6 bases of the junction unmatched. The CDR3 region is CASNSGTGVEQYF. The CDR3 nucleotides read TGTGCCAGCAACTCAGGGACAGGGGTCGAGCAGTACTTC.

This chain uses TRBV5-4 with TRBJ2-1; 10 nucleotides match TRBD2. This CDR3 has 15 amino acids. J lost 6 bases, V lost 0 bases, and 3 bases had no gene match. Germline CDR1 is SGHNT and CDR2 is YYREEE (reference sequence). CDR3 amino acids: CASSLAGLAFNEQFF. CDR3 sequence (DNA): TGTGCCAGCAGCTTGGCGGGACTAGCGTTCAATGAGCAGTTCTTC.

The chain couples TRBV7-9 to TRBJ1-4; possibly TRBD1 for D (5 bases). Germline V CDR1 and CDR2: SEHNR, FQNEAQ (reference sequence). Trimming cost V 4 bases and J 6 bases, with 21 bases left between them. The CDR3 contains 17 residues. The CDR3 is CASSSMIRDPGDEKLFF. The CDR3 nucleotides read TGTGCCAGCAGCTCAATGATCCGGGACCCGGGGGATGAAAAACTGTTTTTT.

This clonotype has just one count. V and J are TRBV27 and TRBJ1-1, with D hard to call. The CDR3 is 13 amino acids. The germline gives CDR1 MNHEY, CDR2 SMNVEV (reference sequence). Trimming took off 5 bases at V and 3 bases at J, with 10 bases between the two ends. The CDR3 DNA follows: TGTGCCAGCAGTGGAGTGTGGGACACTGAAGCTTTCTTT. Translated, it gives CASSGVWDTEAFF.

This chain links TRBV7-8 with TRBJ2-5, with 10 nucleotides matching TRBD2. V lost 5 bases, J lost 2 bases, and 17 bases stayed unmatched. The CDR3 is 19 residues long. CDR1 and CDR2 (germline): SGHVS, FQNEAQ. The CDR3 here is CASSPRGAGGPGRQETQYF. CDR3 coding DNA: TGTGCCAGCAGCCCGCGTGGAGCGGGGGGGCCGGGGCGACAAGAGACCCAGTACTTC.

The chain carries TRBV23-1 and TRBJ1-1; 7 bases are a match to TRBD1. TRBV23-1 is known as an ORF, though its function is uncertain. This CDR3 has 14 amino acids. Trimming removed 2 bases from V and 7 bases from J; junction bases left unmatched: 7. The CDR3 is CASSQPSTGHEAFF. The CDR3 coding sequence is TGCGCCAGCAGTCAACCTTCGACAGGGCATGAAGCTTTCTTT.

V gene TRBV3-1 combines with J gene TRBJ1-5, with a possible D match to TRBD1 (5 bases). Germline loops: CDR1 LGHDT, CDR2 YNNKEL (reference sequence). V was cut by 0 bases and J by 10 bases, with 10 bases left in between. CDR3 size: 13 residues. CDR3 residues: CASSQDNRTPQHF. The CDR3 DNA reads TGTGCCAGCAGCCAAGATAATCGGACACCCCAGCATTTT.

This clonotype was observed once. This chain joins TRBV4-1 and TRBJ2-7; TRBD1 might be the D (7 bases). The CDR3 is 14 residues long. The germline V gene has CDR1 MGHRA and CDR2 YSYEKL. V was clipped by 4 bases and J by 4 bases, with 14 bases between them. CDR3 nucleotide sequence: TGCGCCAGCAGCCCTGTGGAGGGGGCTTACGAGCAGTACTTC. Translation gives CASSPVEGAYEQYF.

The chain has TRBV5-1 and TRBJ2-5, with TRBD1 identical over 8 bases. Trimming cost V 4 bases and J 5 bases; bases outside gene matches: 4. The CDR3 extends over 13 amino acids. Germline CDR1 SGHRS, CDR2 YFSETQ. The CDR3 region has the DNA TGCGCCAGCAGCAGGACAGGGTCTGAGACCCAGTACTTC. Translating it yields CASSRTGSETQYF.

This rearrangement joins TRBV5-1 to TRBJ2-3, with D maybe TRBD1 (5 bases). Trimming stripped 1 base from V and 2 bases from J, with 14 bases between. The CDR3 has 16 amino acids. The germline V gene has CDR1 SGHRS and CDR2 YFSETQ. The DNA for the CDR3 is TGCGCCAGCAGCTTGAGGCAGACAGCCACCACAGATACGCAGTATTTT. Its translation: CASSLRQTATTDTQYF.

This clonotype was seen once. The chain uses TRBV19 and TRBJ1-2; TRBD1 might be the D (6 bases). Germline V gives CDR1 LNHDA, CDR2 SQIVND (reference sequence). CDR3 size: 13 residues. The ends were cut back, 6 bases at V and 4 bases at J, with 12 bases in the middle. The CDR3 region has the DNA TGTGCCAGTAGCCAAGTAGGGGGCTATGGCTACACCTTC. It encodes CASSQVGGYGYTF.

The V and J genes are TRBV4-1 and TRBJ2-7; TRBD2 matches at 7 bases. There are 19 residues in the CDR3. V lost 3 bases to trimming and J lost 9 bases; unmatched junction nucleotides: 26. Per germline, CDR1 MGHRA and CDR2 YSYEKL. This chain's CDR3 is CASSQALVADTTSGARQYF. The CDR3 bases are TGCGCCAGCAGCCAGGCCCTCGTGGCAGACACTACGAGCGGGGCCCGGCAGTACTTC.

This rearrangement joins TRBV20-1 to TRBJ2-2, with D maybe TRBD2 (5 bases). Trimming left V 2 bases short and J 0 bases short, with 10 bases between. In germline, CDR1 is DFQATT, CDR2 SNEGSKA (reference sequence). This CDR3 comprises 15 residues. In nucleotides, the CDR3 is TGCAGTGCTAGAATTTTTAGCGCGAACACCGGGGAGCTGTTTTTT. This gives the protein CSARIFSANTGELFF.

The rearrangement joins TRBV30 to TRBJ2-2; D gene uncertain. The CDR3 totals 11 residues. Between the trimmed V and J ends, which lost 4 bases and 8 bases, there was a span of 8 bases. Germline V gives CDR1 GTSNPN, CDR2 SVGIG (reference sequence). The CDR3 region is CAWNLMGELFF. For the CDR3, the DNA is TGTGCCTGGAATCTAATGGGGGAGCTGTTTTTT.

The V call is TRBV29-1, the J call TRBJ1-1, with TRBD1 identical over 8 bases. Germline CDR1 reads SQVTM; CDR2 reads ANQGSEA. Trimming cost V 2 bases and J 8 bases; bases outside gene matches: 7. The CDR3 has 13 residues. CDR3 loop: CSVEKIGQGEAFF. CDR3 sequence (DNA): TGCAGCGTTGAAAAGATTGGACAGGGAGAAGCTTTCTTT.

The rearrangement uses TRBV11-2 and TRBJ2-6; D gene unclear. The CDR3 is 12 residues long. Germline lookup yields CDR1 SGHAT and CDR2 FQNNGV. Between the trimmed V and J ends, which lost 1 base and 8 bases, there was a span of 3 bases. CDR3 residues: CASSLGSNVLTF. In DNA form, the CDR3 reads TGTGCCAGCAGCTTAGGGTCCAACGTCCTGACTTTC.

This chain links TRBV5-6 with TRBJ2-2; tentatively, D is TRBD2 (6 bases). CDR3 size: 16 residues. Looked up from germline, CDR1 is SGHDT and CDR2 is YYEEEE. Trimming cost V 2 bases and J 3 bases, with 14 bases left between them. This CDR3 reads CASSFSGRRDTGELFF. CDR3 DNA sequence: TGTGCCAGCAGCTTCTCAGGCAGGAGGGACACCGGGGAGCTGTTTTTT.

The V and J genes are TRBV30 and TRBJ1-2; perhaps TRBD1 as D (5 bases). V lost 5 bases and J 3 bases, leaving 22 bases between the germline ends. Germline V lookup: CDR1 GTSNPN, CDR2 SVGIG (reference sequence). The CDR3 length is 16 residues. The CDR3 protein is CAWRSKRQRPHYGYTF. The CDR3 nucleotides are TGTGCCTGGCGCTCCAAAAGACAGCGACCTCACTATGGCTACACCTTC.

The chain joins TRBV7-9 to TRBJ1-5; D gene uncertain. V was trimmed by 5 bases and J by 0 bases, leaving 17 bases between them. The CDR3 runs to 17 residues. Germline CDR1 SEHNR, CDR2 FQNEAQ (reference sequence). In DNA form, the CDR3 reads TGTGCCAGCAGCCCCGGGTTAGGATCCTATAGCAATCAGCCCCAGCATTTT. Its translation is CASSPGLGSYSNQPQHF.

As regards this clonotype: At one boundary the junction diverges from the germline segment, which might be a read error. The chain couples TRBV29-1 to TRBJ2-7, with D possibly TRBD2 on 7 matching bases. Germline V CDR1 and CDR2: SQVTM, ANQGSEA. CDR3 size: 15 residues. The CDR3 sequence is CSAEGVGGGIHEQYF. The CDR3 coding sequence is TGCAGCGCTGAAGGGGTGGGAGGGGGAATCCACGAGCAGTACTTC.

This clonotype was detected once. This chain links TRBV20-1 with TRBJ2-7; TRBD2 matches 9 bases. The CDR3 totals 16 residues. The V gene end was trimmed by 0 bases and the J gene end by 0 bases; junction bases not matched to a gene: 6. Germline loops: CDR1 DFQATT, CDR2 SNEGSKA (reference sequence). In DNA form, the CDR3 reads TGCAGTGCTAGAGATCCCGCTAGCGGGGACTCCTACGAGCAGTACTTC. Its translation: CSARDPASGDSYEQYF.

V is TRBV12-3 or TRBV12-4 and J is TRBJ1-6; D is uncertain. Between the trimmed V and J ends, which lost 11 bases and 6 bases, there was a span of 11 bases. The CDR3 spans 12 residues. CDR3 loop: CAAGIFNSPLHF. In DNA, the CDR3 is TGTGCCGCGGGGATCTTTAATTCACCCCTCCACTTT.

The chain couples TRBV12-3 or TRBV12-4 to TRBJ2-5, with TRBD2 as a possible D gene (7 bases). The CDR3 has 16 amino acids. Trimming cost V 7 bases and J 2 bases, with 20 bases left between them. CDR3 amino acids: CASTIGAGAAQETQYF. The DNA of the CDR3 is TGTGCCAGCACCATTGGGGCGGGGGCCGCACAAGAGACCCAGTACTTC.